Detailed here is one T cell receptor beta chain. What it recognizes is unknown. This sample was taken from a study of radiation and T cells in renal cell carcinoma. In germline, CDR1 is SEHNR, CDR2 FQNEAQ (reference sequence). Trimming left V 1 base short and J 8 bases short, with 15 bases between. The CDR3 has 15 residues. Treatment noted: treatment-naive control, cytoreductive nephrectomy. Controls were unirradiated tumors from treatment-naive cytoreductive nephrectomy patients. Notes on the study in general: Sampling covered only 0.75 to 1 g of each tumor. Compared with controls, irradiated tumors showed greater TCR clonality.

Assay: immunoSEQ multiplex PCR; the TCRdb copy retains only in-frame clones and omits some. This sample has some 5,000 clones, with approximately 70% found just once. The material was tumor tissue, obtained from a patient whose treatment was nephrectomy without radiotherapy. The V call is TRBV7-9, the J call TRBJ2-1; a weak D match, TRBD2 (5 bases). The TCR was taken from a human donor with renal cell carcinoma. The CDR3 DNA follows: TGTGCCAGCAGCTTAGTTGCGGGTTACCACCATGAGCAGTTCTTC. Its protein product is CASSLVAGYHHEQFF. Combining the CDR3 with reference TRBV7-9 and TRBJ2-1 gives the whole variable domain DTGVSQNPRHKITKRGQNVTFRCDPISEHNRLYWYRQTLGQGPEFLTYFQNEAQLEKSRLLSDRFSAERPKGSFSTLEIQRTEQGDSAMYLCASSLVAGYHHEQFFGPGTRLTVL.